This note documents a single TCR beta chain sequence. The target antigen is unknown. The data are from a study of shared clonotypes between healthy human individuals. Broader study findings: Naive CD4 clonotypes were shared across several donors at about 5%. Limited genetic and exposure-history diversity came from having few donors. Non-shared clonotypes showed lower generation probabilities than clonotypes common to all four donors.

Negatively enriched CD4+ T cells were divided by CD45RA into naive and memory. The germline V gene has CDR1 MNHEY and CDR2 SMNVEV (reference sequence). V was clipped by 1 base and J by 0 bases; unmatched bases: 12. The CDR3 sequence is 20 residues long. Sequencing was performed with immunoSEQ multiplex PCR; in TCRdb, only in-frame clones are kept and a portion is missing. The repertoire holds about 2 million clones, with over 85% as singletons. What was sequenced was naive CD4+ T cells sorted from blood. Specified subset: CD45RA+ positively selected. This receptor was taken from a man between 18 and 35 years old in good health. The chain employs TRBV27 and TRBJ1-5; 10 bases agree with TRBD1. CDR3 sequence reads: CASSLYGTGVYLGSNQPQHF. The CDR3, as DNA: TGTGCCAGCAGTTTATACGGGACAGGGGTTTATCTTGGTAGCAATCAGCCCCAGCATTTT.